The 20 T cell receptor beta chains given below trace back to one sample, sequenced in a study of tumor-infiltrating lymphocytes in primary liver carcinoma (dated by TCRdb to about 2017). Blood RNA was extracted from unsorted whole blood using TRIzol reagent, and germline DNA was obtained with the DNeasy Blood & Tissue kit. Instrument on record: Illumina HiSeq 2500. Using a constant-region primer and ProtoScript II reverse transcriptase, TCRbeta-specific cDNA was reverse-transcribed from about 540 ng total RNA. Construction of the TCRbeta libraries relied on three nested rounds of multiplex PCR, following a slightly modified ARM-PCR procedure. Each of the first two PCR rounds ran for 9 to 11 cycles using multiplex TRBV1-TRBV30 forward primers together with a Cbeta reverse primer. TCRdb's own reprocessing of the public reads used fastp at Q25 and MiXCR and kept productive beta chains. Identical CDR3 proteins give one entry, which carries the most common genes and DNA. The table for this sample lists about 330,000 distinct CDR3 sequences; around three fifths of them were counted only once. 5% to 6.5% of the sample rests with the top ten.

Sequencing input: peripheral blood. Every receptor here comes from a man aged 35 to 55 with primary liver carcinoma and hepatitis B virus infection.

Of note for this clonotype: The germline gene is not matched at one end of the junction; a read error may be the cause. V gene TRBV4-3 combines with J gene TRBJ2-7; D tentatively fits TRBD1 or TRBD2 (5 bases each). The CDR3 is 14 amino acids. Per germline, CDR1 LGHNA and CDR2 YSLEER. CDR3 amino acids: CARSRGRTSYEQYF. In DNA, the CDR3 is TGCGCCAGAAGCCGGGGACGGACCTCCTACGAGCAGTACTTC.

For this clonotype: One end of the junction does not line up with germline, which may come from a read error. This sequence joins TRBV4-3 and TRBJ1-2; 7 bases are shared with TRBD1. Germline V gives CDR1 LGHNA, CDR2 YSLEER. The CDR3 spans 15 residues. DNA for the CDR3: TGCGCCAGCAGTCCCTCTTCGGACAGGACCCTGGGCTGCACCTTC. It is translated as CASSPSSDRTLGCTF.

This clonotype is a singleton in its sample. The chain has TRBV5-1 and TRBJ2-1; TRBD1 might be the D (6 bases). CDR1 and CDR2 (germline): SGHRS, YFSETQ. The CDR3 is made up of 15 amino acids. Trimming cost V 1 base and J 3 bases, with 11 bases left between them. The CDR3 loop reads CASSLYSGVYNEQFF. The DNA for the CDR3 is TGCGCCAGCAGCTTGTATTCAGGGGTCTACAATGAGCAGTTCTTC.

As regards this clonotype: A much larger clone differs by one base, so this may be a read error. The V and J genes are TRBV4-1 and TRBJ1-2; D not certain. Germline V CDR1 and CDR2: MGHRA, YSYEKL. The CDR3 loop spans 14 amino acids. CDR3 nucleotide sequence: TGCGCCAGCAGGCAAGTTACAGCCGACTATGGCTACACCTTC. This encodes CASRQVTADYGYTF.

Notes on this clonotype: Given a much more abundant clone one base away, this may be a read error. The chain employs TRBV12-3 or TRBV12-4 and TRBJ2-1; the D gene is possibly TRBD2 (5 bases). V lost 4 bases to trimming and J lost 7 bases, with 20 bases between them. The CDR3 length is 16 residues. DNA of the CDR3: TGTGCCAGCAGTTGGGCTCTCGGGGTGGGGAAAAATGAGCAGTTCTTC. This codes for CASSWALGVGKNEQFF.

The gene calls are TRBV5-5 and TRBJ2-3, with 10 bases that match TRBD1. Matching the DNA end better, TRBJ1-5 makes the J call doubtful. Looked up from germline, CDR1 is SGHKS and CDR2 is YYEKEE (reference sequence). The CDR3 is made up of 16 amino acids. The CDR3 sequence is CASSRNMGQGRDTQHF. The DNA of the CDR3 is TGTGCCAGCAGCCGCAATATGGGACAGGGGAGAGATACGCAGCATTTT.

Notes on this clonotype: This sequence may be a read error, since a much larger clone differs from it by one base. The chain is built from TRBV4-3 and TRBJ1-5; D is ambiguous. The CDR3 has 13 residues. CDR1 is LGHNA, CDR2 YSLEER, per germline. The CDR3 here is CASIQDVAQPQHF. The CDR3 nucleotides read TGCGCCAGCATCCAAGATGTAGCGCAGCCCCAGCATTTT.

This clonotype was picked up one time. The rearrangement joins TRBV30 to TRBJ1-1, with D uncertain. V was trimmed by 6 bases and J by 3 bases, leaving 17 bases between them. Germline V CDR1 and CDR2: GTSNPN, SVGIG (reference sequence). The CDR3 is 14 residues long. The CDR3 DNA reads TGTGCCTGCGTGCCCCTGGGTGTTGACACTGAAGCTTTCTTT. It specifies CACVPLGVDTEAFF. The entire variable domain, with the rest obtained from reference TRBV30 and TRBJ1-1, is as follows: SQTIHQWPATLVQPVGSPLSLECTVEGTSNPNLYWYRQAAGRGLQLLFYSVGIGQISSEVPQNLSASRPQDRQFILSSKKLLLSDSGFYLCACVPLGVDTEAFFGQGTRLTVV.

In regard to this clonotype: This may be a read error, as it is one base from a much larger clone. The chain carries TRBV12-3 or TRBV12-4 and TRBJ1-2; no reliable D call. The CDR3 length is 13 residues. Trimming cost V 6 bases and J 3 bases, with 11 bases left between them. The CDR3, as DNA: TGTGCCAGCAGCCCGGGAGTACACTATGGCTACACCTTC. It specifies CASSPGVHYGYTF.

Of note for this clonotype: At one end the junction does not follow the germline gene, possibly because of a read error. The CDR3 spells CASSLFGAQETQYF. DNA of the CDR3: TGTGCTAGCAGTTTATTCGGGGCCCAAGAGACCCAGTACTTC. The V and J genes are TRBV12-3 or TRBV12-4 and TRBJ2-5; D possibly matches TRBD1 or TRBD2 (5 bases each). The CDR3 is 14 residues long.

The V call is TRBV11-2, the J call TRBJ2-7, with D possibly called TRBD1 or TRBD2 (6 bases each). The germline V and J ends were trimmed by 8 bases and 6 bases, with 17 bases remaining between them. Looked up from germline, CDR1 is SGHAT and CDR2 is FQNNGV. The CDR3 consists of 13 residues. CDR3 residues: CASEEGGEREQYF. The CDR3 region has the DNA TGTGCCAGCGAGGAGGGGGGAGAGCGCGAGCAGTACTTC.

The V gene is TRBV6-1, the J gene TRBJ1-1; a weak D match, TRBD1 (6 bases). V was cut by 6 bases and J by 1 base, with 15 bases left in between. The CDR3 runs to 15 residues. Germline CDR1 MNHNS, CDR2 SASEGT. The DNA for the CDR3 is TGTGCCAGCAGCCTTACAAGGGGGAAGAACACTGAAGCTTTCTTT. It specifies CASSLTRGKNTEAFF.

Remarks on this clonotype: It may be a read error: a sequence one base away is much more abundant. In DNA form, the CDR3 reads TGTGCCAGCAGGATAATGATTAGCGGGGCCTACGAGCAGTACTTC. Translated: CASRIMISGAYEQYF. V and J are TRBV28 and TRBJ2-7; 8 bases are a match to TRBD2. Looked up from germline, CDR1 is MDHEN and CDR2 is SYDVKM. The V segment lost 6 bases and the J segment 2 bases; nucleotides outside the gene matches: 9. The CDR3 runs 15 residues. The whole variable domain, filled in from reference TRBV28 and TRBJ2-7, reads DVKVTQSSRYLVKRTGEKVFLECVQDMDHENMFWYRQDPGLGLRLIYFSYDVKMKEKGDIPEGYSVSREKKERFSLILESASTNQTSMYLCASRIMISGAYEQYFGPGTRLTVT.

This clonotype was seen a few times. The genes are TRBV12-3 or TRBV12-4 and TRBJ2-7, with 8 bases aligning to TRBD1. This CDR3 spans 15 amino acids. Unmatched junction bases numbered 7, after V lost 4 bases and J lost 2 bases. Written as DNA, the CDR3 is TGTGCCAGCAGTTCCACTCGGACAGGGACCTACGAGCAGTACTTC. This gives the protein CASSSTRTGTYEQYF.

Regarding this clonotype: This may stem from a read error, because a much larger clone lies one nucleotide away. The CDR3 DNA follows: TGTGCCAGCAACCCCTCCGGGACTAGCGGGAGAAGGGGCGAGCAGTACTTC. Protein: CASNPSGTSGRRGEQYF. This sequence joins TRBV5-5 and TRBJ2-7, with 14 nucleotides matching TRBD2. This CDR3 is 17 amino acids long. The J segment lost 6 bases and the V segment lost 6 bases, leaving 14 bases of the junction unmatched. Germline V gene lookup returns CDR1 SGHKS and CDR2 YYEKEE (reference sequence).

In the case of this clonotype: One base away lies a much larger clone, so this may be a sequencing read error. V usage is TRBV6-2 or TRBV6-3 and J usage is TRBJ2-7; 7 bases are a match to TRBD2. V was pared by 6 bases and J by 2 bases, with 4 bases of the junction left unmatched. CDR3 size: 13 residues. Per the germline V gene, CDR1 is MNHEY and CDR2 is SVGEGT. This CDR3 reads CASRTSWAYEQYF. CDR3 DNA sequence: TGTGCCAGCAGGACTAGCTGGGCCTACGAGCAGTACTTC.

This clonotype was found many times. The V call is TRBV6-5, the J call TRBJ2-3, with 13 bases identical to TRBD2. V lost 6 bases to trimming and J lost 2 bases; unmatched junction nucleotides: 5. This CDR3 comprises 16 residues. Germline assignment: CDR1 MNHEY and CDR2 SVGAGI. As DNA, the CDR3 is TGTGCCAGCAGCTTACTAGCGGGAGGGCCCACAGATACGCAGTATTTT. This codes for CASSLLAGGPTDTQYF.

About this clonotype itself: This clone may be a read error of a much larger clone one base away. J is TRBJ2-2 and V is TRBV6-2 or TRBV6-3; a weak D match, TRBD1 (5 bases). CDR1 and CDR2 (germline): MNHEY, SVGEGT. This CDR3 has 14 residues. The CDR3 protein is CTSSPTGNTGELFF. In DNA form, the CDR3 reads TGTACCAGCAGCCCCACAGGAAACACCGGGGAGCTGTTTTTT.

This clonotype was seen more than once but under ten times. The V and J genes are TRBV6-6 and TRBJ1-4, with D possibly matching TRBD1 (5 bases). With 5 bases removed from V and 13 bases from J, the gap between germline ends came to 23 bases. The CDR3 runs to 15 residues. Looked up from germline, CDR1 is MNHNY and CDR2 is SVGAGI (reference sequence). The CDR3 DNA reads TGTGCCAGCAGTAAGGGAGAGGTCGAGTTAGGGGCACTGTTTTTT. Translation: CASSKGEVELGALFF.

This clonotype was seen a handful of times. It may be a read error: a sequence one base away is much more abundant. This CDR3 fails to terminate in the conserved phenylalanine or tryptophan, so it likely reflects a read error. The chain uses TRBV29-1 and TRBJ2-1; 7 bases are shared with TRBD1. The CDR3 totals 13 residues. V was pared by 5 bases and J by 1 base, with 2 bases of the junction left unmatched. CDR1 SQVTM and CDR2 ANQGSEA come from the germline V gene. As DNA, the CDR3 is TGCAGCGTTTCGACAGGGTCCTACAATGAGCAGTTCTCC. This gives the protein CSVSTGSYNEQFS.